This T cell receptor beta chain originates from a study of T cells in Graves' hyperthyroidism and ophthalmopathy (dated by TCRdb to between 2018 and 2021). In terms of the full investigation: TCR V-J signatures able to tell the groups apart were searched for in a discovery cohort of around 95 patients, of whom more than 40 had Graves' ophthalmopathy and around 58 had stable Graves' hyperthyroidism. Once sampling was done, hyperthyroidism patients were given methimazole at a starting dose of 30 mg daily, whereas ophthalmopathy patients were given high-dose intravenous methylprednisolone. Whether ophthalmopathy could be predicted prospectively was tested in an independent validation cohort made up of roughly 19 hyperthyroidism patients plus 17 patients who later progressed to ophthalmopathy. The 100 or so discovery patients were randomly split 7:3 into training and test sets. In about 6 Graves' hyperthyroidism patients, the study also compared T-cell repertoires from thyroid tissue with T-cell repertoires from blood. The paper describes TCR Vbeta CDR3 sequencing of more than 120 peripheral blood samples, made up of 43 ophthalmopathy patients, 70 to 75 hyperthyroidism patients and 17 progressor patients. General study outcomes and caveats: In validation, the model predicted progression to ophthalmopathy a median of 6.5 months before onset, with approximately 70% sensitivity and almost 75% specificity. Most expanded thyroid clonotypes (frequency above 0.001) were also found in blood, which suggests that blood repertoires may mirror thyroid immune responses. Ophthalmopathy was separated from stable hyperthyroidism by a 13 V-J signature model, with around 90% sensitivity and roughly 81% specificity obtained in cross-validation and 80%/75% obtained in testing. Sample size was not statistically predetermined, and investigators were not blinded to group allocation.

A patient counted as having stable Graves' hyperthyroidism if no progression to ophthalmopathy occurred over 18 months of follow-up. Hyperthyroidism patients were newly diagnosed, had a disease duration of under 2 months, and were aged 18 to 65 years. Any patient with an uncontrolled infection, another autoimmune disease, pregnancy or lactation was excluded. Clinical symptoms, serum thyroxine and TRAb, thyroid ultrasound, and orbital computed tomography formed the basis for the diagnoses. Trizol reagent was used to extract total RNA, and RNA quality was then checked on an Agilent 2100 Bioanalyzer. The germline V gene (reference sequence) supplies CDR1 SEHNR and CDR2 FQNEAQ. Relative to germline, V is missing 4 bases and J is missing 1 base, with 3 bases of the junction outside any gene match. Its CDR3 holds 15 amino acids, cysteine through phenylalanine. Left in the record is the CDR3 DNA by itself, 45 bases read in frame from the first base.

Amplification of TCR beta CDR3 regions was carried out from RNA transcripts. For the first round of RT-PCR on the TCR CDR3, the HTBI primer set was used together with the Qiagen OneStep RT-PCR kit. A second multiplex PCR round built the libraries, followed by size selection and purification. Sequencing of the libraries was done on an Illumina HiSeq2000 using paired-end 100 bp reads. The study's processing was this. SOAPnuke was used to process the raw data, with reads discarded if the reads contained adapters or uncalled bases, had a mean Phred below 15, or lacked an exact constant-primer or identifier match. High-quality paired reads were merged using COPE v1.2.5, and each unique nucleotide sequence was defined as a clonotype. Clonotypes were aligned to IMGT TRBV, TRBD and TRBJ reference segments using MiTCR v1.1. Analysis was restricted to V-J combinations with a frequency above 0.0001, which covered roughly 99% of repertoires. A TCS score was defined as the ratio between F50 (clonal expansion) and ExV (chaos), using BLOSUM62-based TCRdist between CDR3 peptides within each V-J. Welch's t-statistics and random forest reduced roughly 540 V-J features to 10 to 15, which were used in a naive Bayes classifier (R e1071). The similarity between thyroid and blood repertoires was quantified using the Morisita-Horn index. TCRdb itself trimmed the public reads at Q25 with fastp, ran MiXCR and retained productive beta chains. A single entry per CDR3 protein holds the most common genes and DNA from its merged rows. The V and J calls shown here were made by TCRdb, not taken from the authors' results. A total of fewer than 750,000 distinct CDR3 sequences appear in this sample, about 43% of them only once. The ten most abundant clones make up about 7.8% of the sample.

Note on this clonotype: This receptor's antigen is unknown. No per-base quality is available; no much larger clone lies one base away.

The sequence came from a woman under 30 with Graves' hyperthyroidism. The chain joins TRBV7-9 to TRBJ2-5; 10 central bases correspond to TRBD2. The sequenced sample was peripheral blood or thyroid tissue (not recorded which). CDR3 region: CASSYPSGGQETQYF. The nucleotides are TGTGCCAGCAGCTATCCTAGCGGGGGCCAAGAGACCCAGTACTTC.